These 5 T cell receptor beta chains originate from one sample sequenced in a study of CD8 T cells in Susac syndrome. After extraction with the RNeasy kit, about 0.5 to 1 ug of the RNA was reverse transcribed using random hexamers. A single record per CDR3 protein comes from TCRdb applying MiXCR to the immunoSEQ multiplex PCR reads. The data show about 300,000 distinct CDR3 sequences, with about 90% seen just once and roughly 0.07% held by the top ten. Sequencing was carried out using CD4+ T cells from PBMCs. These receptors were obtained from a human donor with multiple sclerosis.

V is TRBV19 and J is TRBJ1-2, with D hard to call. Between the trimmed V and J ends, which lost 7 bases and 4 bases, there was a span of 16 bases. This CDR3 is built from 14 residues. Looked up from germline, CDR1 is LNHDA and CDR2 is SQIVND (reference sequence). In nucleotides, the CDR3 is TGTGCCAGTAAACTTGCAGATCCTCCCTATGGCTACACCTTC. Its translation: CASKLADPPYGYTF.

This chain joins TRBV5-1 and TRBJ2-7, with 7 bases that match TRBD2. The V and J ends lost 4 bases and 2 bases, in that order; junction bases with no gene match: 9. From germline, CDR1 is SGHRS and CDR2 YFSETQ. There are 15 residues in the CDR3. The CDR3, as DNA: TGCGCCAGCAGCCCCACCGCCGGGGGGACCTACGAGCAGTACTTC. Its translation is CASSPTAGGTYEQYF. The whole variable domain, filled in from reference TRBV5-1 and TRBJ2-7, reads KAGVTQTPRYLIKTRGQQVTLSCSPISGHRSVSWYQQTPGQGLQFLFEYFSETQRNKGNFPGRFSGRQFSNSRSEMNVSTLELGDSALYLCASSPTAGGTYEQYFGPGTRLTVT.

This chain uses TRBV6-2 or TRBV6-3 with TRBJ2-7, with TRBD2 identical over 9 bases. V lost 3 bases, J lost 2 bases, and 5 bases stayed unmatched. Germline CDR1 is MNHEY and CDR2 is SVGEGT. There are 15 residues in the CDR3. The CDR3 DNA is TGTGCCAGCAGTTATCGACTAGCGGTAGCCTACGAGCAGTACTTC. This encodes CASSYRLAVAYEQYF.

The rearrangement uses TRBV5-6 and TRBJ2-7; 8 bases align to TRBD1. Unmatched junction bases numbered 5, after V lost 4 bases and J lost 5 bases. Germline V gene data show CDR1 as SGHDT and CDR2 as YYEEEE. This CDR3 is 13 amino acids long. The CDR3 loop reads CASSADRVHEQYF. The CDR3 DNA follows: TGTGCCAGCAGCGCGGACAGGGTCCACGAGCAGTACTTC.

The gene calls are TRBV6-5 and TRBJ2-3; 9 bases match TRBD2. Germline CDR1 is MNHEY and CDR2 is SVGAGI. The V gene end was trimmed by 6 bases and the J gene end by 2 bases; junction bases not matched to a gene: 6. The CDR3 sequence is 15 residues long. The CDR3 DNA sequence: TGTGCCAGCAGGAAAGCGGGGGGATCCACAGATACGCAGTATTTT. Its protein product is CASRKAGGSTDTQYF.